The rows below give T cell receptor beta chains drawn from one sample of a study of response to subunit inactivated influenza vaccine. TCRdb called the RT-PCR reads again in MiXCR, with one record for every CDR3 protein. Of 650,000 to 800,000 distinct CDR3 sequences in the sample, roughly 13% were seen once. The material was PBMCs from blood, obtained around 15 days before vaccination. The receptor set was obtained from a man aged 50-60 years who received an inactivated influenza vaccine. CDR3s include the opening cysteine and the closing phenylalanine or tryptophan. The order of the fields is J gene, D gene, clone size, V gene, CDR3 protein, CDR3 DNA. The D gene is left open where the match is weak. Clone size is stated in some rows and not others, as once, few, many or a class when expanded.

TRBJ1-1,-,-,TRBV15,CATSRDTKGRTEAFF,TGTGCCACCAGCAGAGATACAAAGGGTCGCACTGAAGCTTTCTTT
TRBJ2-2,TRBD1,-,TRBV5-1,CASSTDRGAGELFF,TGCGCCAGCAGCACCGACAGGGGCGCCGGGGAGCTGTTTTTT
TRBJ2-2,-,many,TRBV7-7,CASSRDNPGELFF,TGTGCTAGCAGCAGGGACAATCCCGGGGAGCTGTTTTTT
TRBJ2-7,TRBD2,few,TRBV7-2,CASSLVGGTSSFYEQYF,TGTGCCAGCAGCTTAGTAGGAGGGACTAGCAGTTTCTACGAGCAGTACTTC
TRBJ1-1,TRBD1,few,TRBV20-1,CSARARDRVANTEAFF,TGCAGTGCTAGAGCCCGGGACAGGGTGGCGAACACTGAAGCTTTCTTT
TRBJ2-5,TRBD1,-,TRBV6-5,CASSYRQGSAGETQYF,TGTGCCAGCAGTTACCGACAGGGGTCTGCGGGGGAGACCCAGTACTTC
TRBJ2-1,TRBD2,few,TRBV12-3/TRBV12-4,CASSLQAGKDEQFF,TGTGCCAGCAGTTTGCAAGCGGGAAAGGATGAGCAGTTCTTC
TRBJ1-2,-,-,TRBV20-1,CSARVRRVSYGYTF,TGCAGTGCTAGAGTTCGCAGGGTTAGCTATGGCTACACCTTC
TRBJ1-2,TRBD1,few,TRBV5-1,CASSLGPGTGDGYTF,TGCGCCAGCAGCTTGGGGCCGGGGACAGGGGATGGCTACACCTTC
TRBJ1-1,TRBD1,many,TRBV7-9,CASSLVGGGTEAFF,TGCGCCAGCAGCTTGGTAGGGGGCGGCACTGAAGCTTTCTTT
TRBJ2-1,-,-,TRBV4-2,CASSQVSGVHNEQFF,TGTGCCAGCAGCCAAGTTTCTGGAGTCCACAATGAGCAGTTCTTC
TRBJ2-7,TRBD2,few,TRBV9,CASSVGGVGGGPGDEQYF,TGTGCCAGCAGCGTAGGGGGAGTTGGGGGAGGGCCGGGCGACGAGCAGTACTTC
TRBJ2-2,-,-,TRBV5-1,CASSLNLVLQAGELFF,TGCGCCAGCAGCTTGAACCTAGTGCTTCAGGCCGGGGAGCTGTTTTTT
TRBJ2-7,-,few,TRBV28,CASATGSYEQYF,TGTGCCAGCGCGACAGGATCCTACGAGCAGTACTTC
TRBJ1-1,-,many,TRBV12-3/TRBV12-4,CASSLGQGSTEAFF,TGTGCCAGCAGTTTAGGCCAGGGGTCCACTGAAGCTTTCTTT
TRBJ2-1,TRBD2,few,TRBV3-1,CASSQTSSSYNEQFF,TGTGCCAGCAGTCAGACTAGCAGCTCCTACAATGAGCAGTTCTTC